The clone carrying this TCR beta chain was detected only once. This entry comes from a study of blood T cell repertoires in COVID-19. Enrolled through a virtual design, the participants were between 18 and 89 years of age and came from some 25 US areas. Sequencing was performed with immunoSEQ multiplex PCR; in TCRdb, only in-frame clones are kept and a portion is missing. The repertoire holds 200,000 to 250,000 clones, with around 82% as singletons. Per the germline V gene, CDR1 is MGHRA and CDR2 is YSYEKL. Trimming removed 2 bases at V and 1 base at J, with 14 bases between. This CDR3 has 16 residues.

The sequence was collected from a man younger than 40 with acute COVID-19. Sequences were obtained from PBMCs or T cells enriched from blood (not recorded which). The V call is TRBV4-1, the J call TRBJ1-1, with a possible D match to TRBD1 (6 bases). The CDR3 nucleotides read TGCGCCAGCAGCCAATCCTTACAGGGCCCGAACACTGAAGCTTTCTTT. This sequence encodes CASSQSLQGPNTEAFF.